A selection of T cell receptor beta chains follows, all from one sample in a study of post-analysis software for immune sequencing data. TCRdb reanalysed the PCR reads using MiXCR and keeps one entry per CDR3 protein. The sample shows about 200,000 distinct CDR3 sequences, approximately 29% of them seen only once. What was sequenced was blood. The source of these receptors is a girl younger than 18 with multiple sclerosis. CDR3s include the opening cysteine and the closing phenylalanine or tryptophan.

j_call: TRBJ2-6
v_call: TRBV27
cdr3_aa: CASRESGANVLTF

j_call: TRBJ2-4
v_call: TRBV29-1
cdr3_aa: CSVLGPALNIQYF

j_call: TRBJ2-6
v_call: TRBV2
cdr3_aa: CASTGSGANVLTF

j_call: TRBJ2-1
v_call: TRBV29-1
cdr3_aa: CGGNRGAGVYNERFF

j_call: TRBJ2-7
v_call: TRBV2
cdr3_aa: CASADRDYPYEQYF

j_call: TRBJ1-4
v_call: TRBV6-6
cdr3_aa: CASNRAVNEELFF

j_call: TRBJ1-2
v_call: TRBV5-1
cdr3_aa: CASSHTTGRNYGYTF

j_call: TRBJ1-1
v_call: TRBV15
cdr3_aa: CATSSEGAGEAFF

j_call: TRBJ2-1
v_call: TRBV14
cdr3_aa: CASSQGWRGRGYNEQFF

j_call: TRBJ2-3
v_call: TRBV11-2
cdr3_aa: CASSLAGGSTDTQYF

j_call: TRBJ2-1
v_call: TRBV5-1
cdr3_aa: CATRGTSGTNEQFF

j_call: TRBJ2-5
v_call: TRBV4-1
cdr3_aa: CTSSLRASPQETQYF

j_call: TRBJ1-1
v_call: TRBV7-8
cdr3_aa: CASSPRTGTGAEAFF

j_call: TRBJ1-5
v_call: TRBV20-1
cdr3_aa: CSARGAGAYSNQPQHF

j_call: TRBJ1-2
v_call: TRBV14
cdr3_aa: CASSPTGGRTYGYTF

j_call: TRBJ1-6
v_call: TRBV6-2/TRBV6-3
cdr3_aa: CASAIEGGSPLHF

j_call: TRBJ2-3
v_call: TRBV6-2/TRBV6-3
cdr3_aa: CASSSRDYRTDTQYF

j_call: TRBJ1-6
v_call: TRBV7-9
cdr3_aa: CASSADWDSPLHF

j_call: TRBJ2-3
v_call: TRBV29-1
cdr3_aa: CSVGTSGGTDTQYF

j_call: TRBJ2-7
v_call: TRBV5-1
cdr3_aa: CASSSSPSALSYEQYF

j_call: TRBJ1-2
v_call: TRBV10-3
cdr3_aa: CAISEVPGTGVDGYTF

j_call: TRBJ2-7
v_call: TRBV6-6
cdr3_aa: CASSPVVSSYEQYF

j_call: TRBJ2-1
v_call: TRBV20-1
cdr3_aa: CSARDDLGRGGGPEQFF

j_call: TRBJ1-2
v_call: TRBV7-9
cdr3_aa: CASSLAGVGYGYTF

j_call: TRBJ2-1
v_call: TRBV7-3
cdr3_aa: CASSLMQGTGRVEQFF

j_call: TRBJ1-2
v_call: TRBV2
cdr3_aa: CPSRRDRGRSLYGYTF

j_call: TRBJ1-5
v_call: TRBV5-6
cdr3_aa: CASNLGNQPQHF

j_call: TRBJ1-2
v_call: TRBV29-1
cdr3_aa: CSVEAGRGGYDYTF

j_call: TRBJ2-2
v_call: TRBV7-3
cdr3_aa: CASSLSINTGELFF

j_call: TRBJ2-3
v_call: TRBV10-2
cdr3_aa: CASIEGSTQYF

j_call: TRBJ2-7
v_call: TRBV6-1
cdr3_aa: CASSPGKSQGTQYF

j_call: TRBJ1-1
v_call: TRBV4-1
cdr3_aa: CASSQVVPNTEAFF

j_call: TRBJ2-1
v_call: TRBV6-1
cdr3_aa: CASSDQGQVNEQFF

j_call: TRBJ2-3
v_call: TRBV7-2
cdr3_aa: CASSLEASGRADTQYF

j_call: TRBJ1-2
v_call: TRBV6-5
cdr3_aa: CASSRLTSGSNYGYTF

j_call: TRBJ2-7
v_call: TRBV27
cdr3_aa: CASRTWGTSGYGGHEQYF

j_call: TRBJ2-7
v_call: TRBV4-1
cdr3_aa: CASSPGPGTSTYEQYF

j_call: TRBJ2-1
v_call: TRBV3-1
cdr3_aa: CASSTRTSGGQSSYNEQFF

j_call: TRBJ2-3
v_call: TRBV5-1
cdr3_aa: CASSHRTSGSGTDTQYF

j_call: TRBJ1-5
v_call: TRBV28
cdr3_aa: CASSQRTGLPQHF

j_call: TRBJ1-2
v_call: TRBV27
cdr3_aa: CVSSLFRGAGYTF

j_call: TRBJ2-5
v_call: TRBV18
cdr3_aa: CASSLETGSAETQYF

j_call: TRBJ2-3
v_call: TRBV20-1
cdr3_aa: CSAPWGREAPDTQYF